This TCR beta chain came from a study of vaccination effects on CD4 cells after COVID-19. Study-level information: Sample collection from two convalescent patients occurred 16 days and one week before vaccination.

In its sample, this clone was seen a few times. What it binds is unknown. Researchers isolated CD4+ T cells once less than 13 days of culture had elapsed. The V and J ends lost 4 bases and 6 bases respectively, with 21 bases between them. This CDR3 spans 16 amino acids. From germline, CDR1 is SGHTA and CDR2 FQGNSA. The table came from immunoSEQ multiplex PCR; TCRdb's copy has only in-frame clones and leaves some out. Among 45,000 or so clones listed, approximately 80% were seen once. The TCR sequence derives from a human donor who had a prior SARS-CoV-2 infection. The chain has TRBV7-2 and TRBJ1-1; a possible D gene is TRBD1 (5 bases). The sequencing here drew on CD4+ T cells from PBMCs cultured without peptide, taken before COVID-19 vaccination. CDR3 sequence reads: CASSSPPGRRYPEAFF. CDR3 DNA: TGTGCCAGCAGCTCGCCCCCAGGGAGGCGTTACCCTGAAGCTTTCTTT. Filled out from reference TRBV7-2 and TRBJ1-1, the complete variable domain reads GAGVSQSPSNKVTEKGKDVELRCDPISGHTALYWYRQSLGQGLEFLIYFQGNSAPDKSGLPSDRFSAERTGGSVSTLTIQRTQQEDSAVYLCASSSPPGRRYPEAFFGQGTRLTVV.